Listed here are 28 T cell receptor beta chains from one sample, sequenced in a study of T cell responses to AZD1222 COVID-19 vaccine. Method: immunoSEQ multiplex PCR; TCRdb's copy keeps in-frame clones and lacks some. The sample has some 95,000 clones, more than 75% seen once. The sample here was peripheral blood, taken 28 days after the second AZD1222 dose. These receptors came from an adult who received the AZD1222 COVID-19 vaccine.

This sequence joins TRBV30 and TRBJ2-3; 7 bases line up with TRBD1. Germline assignment: CDR1 GTSNPN and CDR2 SVGIG (reference sequence). V was pared by 1 base and J by 2 bases, with 6 bases of the junction left unmatched. The CDR3 runs to 15 residues. This chain's CDR3 is CAWSGGQSYTDTQYF. The DNA for the CDR3 is TGTGCCTGGAGTGGGGGACAGTCGTACACAGATACGCAGTATTTT. The full variable domain, in which reference TRBV30 and TRBJ2-3 provide the parts outside the CDR3, is SQTIHQWPATLVQPVGSPLSLECTVEGTSNPNLYWYRQAAGRGLQLLFYSVGIGQISSEVPQNLSASRPQDRQFILSSKKLLLSDSGFYLCAWSGGQSYTDTQYFGPGTRLTVL.

The J gene is TRBJ1-6, the V gene TRBV7-9, with 10 nucleotides matching TRBD1. Per germline, CDR1 SEHNR and CDR2 FQNEAQ (reference sequence). V trimming: 1 base; J trimming: 5 bases; junction bases outside the gene matches: 5. The CDR3 has 17 residues. CDR3 coding DNA: TGTGCCAGCAGCTTAGGGGGACAGGGGTTACATAATTCACCCCTCCACTTT. Protein product: CASSLGGQGLHNSPLHF.

This clone was counted only a few times. The chain recombines TRBV13 with TRBJ1-4; D unresolved. Germline V gene sequence: CDR1 PRHDT, CDR2 FYEKMQ (reference sequence). The V end was cut by 2 bases, the J end by 2 bases, with 9 bases between. The CDR3 has 15 amino acids. The CDR3 reads CASSLIMGTNEKLFF. For the CDR3, the DNA is TGTGCCAGCAGCTTAATTATGGGGACTAATGAAAAACTGTTTTTT.

The table lists this clone with a few counts. The V call is TRBV6-6, the J call TRBJ1-2; 9 nucleotides line up with TRBD1. The CDR3 spans 14 residues. Germline V gene sequence: CDR1 MNHNY, CDR2 SVGAGI (reference sequence). Unmatched junction bases numbered 4, after V lost 2 bases and J lost 6 bases. The chain's CDR3 is CASSYTGGSDGYTF. The CDR3 nucleotides read TGTGCCAGCAGTTACACAGGGGGCTCCGATGGCTACACCTTC.

The CDR3 is CASSLQGEYEQYF. The CDR3 DNA is TGTGCCAGCAGCCTGCAGGGGGAGTACGAGCAGTACTTC. The V and J genes are TRBV6-5 and TRBJ2-7; 7 bases agree with TRBD1. V dropped 6 bases and J dropped 4; count of bases not matched to a gene: 6. Germline CDR1 reads MNHEY; CDR2 reads SVGAGI. This CDR3 has 13 amino acids.

V gene TRBV11-3 combines with J gene TRBJ1-6; TRBD1 is a possible D gene (6 bases). CDR3 length: 18 residues. Germline-derived CDR1 and CDR2 are SGHNT and YENEEA. Trimming took off 1 base at V and 9 bases at J, with 22 bases between the two ends. The CDR3, as DNA: TGTGCCAGCAGCTTAGTACATTCCGGGGACATCGGCTTTTCACCCCTCCACTTT. Amino acid sequence: CASSLVHSGDIGFSPLHF.

V and J are TRBV12-3 or TRBV12-4 and TRBJ2-7, with unresolved D. This CDR3 contains 11 residues. Deletions cut 4 bases from V and 6 bases from J, with 7 bases between. As DNA, the CDR3 is TGTGCCAGCAGTTCGGCTATCGAGCAGTACTTC. This encodes CASSSAIEQYF.

The rearrangement uses TRBV12-3 or TRBV12-4 and TRBJ1-2; D is unclear. The V gene lost 7 bases and the J gene lost 1 base, with 10 bases spanning the gap. The CDR3 length is 13 residues. The CDR3 sequence: CASTLGVNYGYTF. For the CDR3, the DNA is TGTGCCAGCACCTTAGGAGTTAACTATGGCTACACCTTC.

This clone has just one count. The rearrangement joins TRBV7-9 to TRBJ1-1; D is perhaps TRBD1 (6 bases). From germline, CDR1 is SEHNR and CDR2 FQNEAQ (reference sequence). The CDR3 is made up of 15 amino acids. Trimming pared 1 base from V and 0 bases from J, leaving 9 bases between. CDR3 bases: TGTGCCAGCAGCTTAGAAGGGACATTGAACACTGAAGCTTTCTTT. Protein: CASSLEGTLNTEAFF.

This clone was found a few times. J is TRBJ1-2 and V is TRBV19, with D possibly matching TRBD1 (5 bases). The germline V gene has CDR1 LNHDA and CDR2 SQIVND (reference sequence). The CDR3 has 13 residues. Trimming shortened V by 1 base and J by 6 bases, and 9 bases separated the two germline ends. CDR3 sequence reads: CASSIGPGHGYTF. The CDR3 DNA sequence: TGTGCCAGTAGTATAGGTCCAGGGCATGGCTACACCTTC. Full variable domain (outside the CDR3, taken from reference TRBV19 and TRBJ1-2): DGGITQSPKYLFRKEGQNVTLSCEQNLNHDAMYWYRQDPGQGLRLIYYSQIVNDFQKGDIAEGYSVSREKKESFPLTVTSAQKNPTAFYLCASSIGPGHGYTFGSGTRLTVV.

The chain is built from TRBV30 and TRBJ2-1; a weak D match, TRBD1 (5 bases). V was pared by 2 bases and J by 0 bases, with 11 bases between. The CDR3 spans 15 residues. Looked up from germline, CDR1 is GTSNPN and CDR2 is SVGIG (reference sequence). CDR3 nucleotide sequence: TGTGCCTGGAGTAGGACAAGAGTCTCCTACAATGAGCAGTTCTTC. Its protein is CAWSRTRVSYNEQFF.

The chain recombines TRBV10-3 with TRBJ2-7; D is undetermined. Germline loops: CDR1 ENHRY, CDR2 SYGVKD. CDR3 length: 15 residues. V gave up 2 bases and J gave up 3 bases, with 14 bases separating them. The CDR3 DNA is TGTGCCATCAGTGAGGGCCGTGAAAGTGACTACGAGCAGTACTTC. Amino acids: CAISEGRESDYEQYF.

The chain has TRBV9 and TRBJ2-7, with D possibly matching TRBD2 (6 bases). The CDR3 extends over 14 amino acids. Germline CDR1 is SGDLS and CDR2 is YYNGEE. V was trimmed by 4 bases and J by 3 bases, leaving 14 bases between them. The CDR3 protein is CASSPWRGYYEQYF. The CDR3 DNA is TGTGCCAGCAGCCCCTGGCGGGGTTACTACGAGCAGTACTTC. The variable domain in full, with the rest retrieved from reference TRBV9 and TRBJ2-7, is DSGVTQTPKHLITATGQRVTLRCSPRSGDLSVYWYQQSLDQGLQFLIQYYNGEERAKGNILERFSAQQFPDLHSELNLSSLELGDSALYFCASSPWRGYYEQYFGPGTRLTVT.

The chain joins TRBV7-2 to TRBJ1-2; 9 nucleotides line up with TRBD1. This CDR3 has 16 amino acids. The J segment lost 6 bases and the V segment lost 1 base, leaving 9 bases of the junction unmatched. Germline lookup yields CDR1 SGHTA and CDR2 FQGNSA. CDR3 region: CASSLVRGQGKDGYTF. The CDR3 coding sequence is TGTGCCAGCAGCTTAGTTCGTGGACAGGGGAAGGATGGCTACACCTTC.

This chain connects TRBV4-2 to TRBJ1-4; D might be TRBD1 (6 bases). Between the trimmed V and J ends, which lost 0 bases and 3 bases, there was a span of 14 bases. The CDR3 contains 17 residues. Looked up from germline, CDR1 is LGHNA and CDR2 is YNFKEQ. The CDR3 spells CASSQEGGRVSNEKLFF. CDR3 coding DNA: TGTGCCAGCAGCCAAGAGGGGGGGCGGGTATCTAATGAAAAACTGTTTTTT.

This chain joins TRBV28 and TRBJ1-6, with 9 nucleotides matching TRBD1. The CDR3 covers 14 residues. Germline CDR1 reads MDHEN; CDR2 reads SYDVKM. V shed 10 bases and J 6 bases; nucleotides not matched to a gene: 7. The CDR3 DNA sequence: TGTGCCATCACTCGGGACAGGGCTAATTCACCCCTCCACTTT. This codes for CAITRDRANSPLHF. The entire variable domain, with the rest obtained from reference TRBV28 and TRBJ1-6, is as follows: DVKVTQSSRYLVKRTGEKVFLECVQDMDHENMFWYRQDPGLGLRLIYFSYDVKMKEKGDIPEGYSVSREKKERFSLILESASTNQTSMYLCAITRDRANSPLHFGNGTRLTVT.

The rearrangement links TRBV3-1 (or the pseudogene TRBV3-2) to TRBJ2-3; TRBD2 aligns across 7 bases. After removal of 1 base from V and 2 bases from J, the junction contained 9 bases not matched to a gene. CDR1 LGHDT and CDR2 YNNKEL come from the germline V gene (reference sequence). This CDR3 contains 17 residues. The DNA for the CDR3 is TGTGCCAGCAGCCAAGGTTCGGGACTAACATTCACAGATACGCAGTATTTT. Translating it yields CASSQGSGLTFTDTQYF.

This clone was found once. V and J are TRBV6-4 and TRBJ2-6, with D unclear. The CDR3 runs 16 residues. V lost 2 bases and J 0 bases, leaving 8 bases between the germline ends. Germline V gives CDR1 MRHNA, CDR2 SNTAGT. The CDR3 here is CASSDGPLSGANVLTF. The DNA for the CDR3 is TGTGCCAGCAGTGACGGACCTCTCTCTGGGGCCAACGTCCTGACTTTC.

The chain carries TRBV9 and TRBJ2-1, with TRBD2 matching 10 bases. V lost 1 base and J lost 0; bases outside the gene matches: 4. The germline CDR1 and CDR2 sequences are SGDLS and YYNGEE. The length of the CDR3 is 17 residues. The CDR3 DNA is TGTGCCAGCAGCGTAAACCCTAGCGGGGGCTCCTACAATGAGCAGTTCTTC. Protein: CASSVNPSGGSYNEQFF.

The chain's CDR3 is CASSAGTGKGTEAFF. In DNA, the CDR3 is TGTGCCAGCTCAGCCGGGACAGGGAAAGGCACTGAAGCTTTCTTT. This rearrangement joins TRBV18 to TRBJ1-1, with 9 bases that match TRBD1. CDR3 length: 15 residues. Germline CDR1 is KGHSH and CDR2 is LQKENI. V was clipped by 5 bases and J by 4 bases; unmatched bases: 8.

The chain employs TRBV2 and TRBJ2-1, with a possible D match to TRBD2 (6 bases). Germline V lookup: CDR1 SNHLY, CDR2 FYNNEI. There are 15 residues in the CDR3. Trimming pared 4 bases from V and 2 bases from J, leaving 12 bases between. CDR3 nucleotide sequence: TGTGCCAGCAGTGGTGGCGGACTAACCTACAATGAGCAGTTCTTC. Translated, it gives CASSGGGLTYNEQFF.

The chain carries TRBV12-3 or TRBV12-4 and TRBJ2-3, with D possibly TRBD1 on 5 matching bases. The CDR3 runs 12 residues. V was trimmed by 5 bases and J by 3 bases, leaving 6 bases between them. The CDR3 DNA follows: TGTGCCAGCAGTCAGGGAACAGATACGCAGTATTTT. Its translation: CASSQGTDTQYF.

The genes are TRBV2 and TRBJ1-1, with a tentative D call TRBD1 (6 bases). V was clipped by 3 bases and J by 8 bases, with 13 bases between them. This CDR3 region has 13 residues. Germline V CDR1 and CDR2: SNHLY, FYNNEI. The CDR3 protein is CASSEGHLTEAFF. CDR3 bases: TGTGCCAGCAGTGAGGGACACCTTACGGAAGCTTTCTTT.

The chain uses TRBV19 and TRBJ2-2; TRBD2 might be the D (5 bases). Trimming cost V 7 bases and J 7 bases, with 22 bases left between them. Per the germline V gene, CDR1 is LNHDA and CDR2 is SQIVND (reference sequence). This CDR3 is 16 amino acids long. CDR3 sequence: CASTFALGISGGELFF. The CDR3 coding sequence is TGTGCCAGTACATTCGCACTCGGGATTTCAGGCGGGGAGCTGTTTTTT. Together with reference TRBV19 and TRBJ2-2, the CDR3 gives the full variable domain: DGGITQSPKYLFRKEGQNVTLSCEQNLNHDAMYWYRQDPGQGLRLIYYSQIVNDFQKGDIAEGYSVSREKKESFPLTVTSAQKNPTAFYLCASTFALGISGGELFFGEGSRLTVL.

The chain has TRBV28 and TRBJ2-5, with TRBD2 identical over 8 bases. Trimming at V came to 8 bases and at J to 2 bases, leaving 4 bases not matched to a gene. CDR1 and CDR2 from the germline V gene are MDHEN and SYDVKM. The CDR3 has 13 residues. The CDR3: CASVTGGQETQYF. The CDR3 DNA follows: TGTGCCAGCGTGACGGGGGGGCAAGAGACCCAGTACTTC.

The chain employs TRBV11-2 and TRBJ2-6, with 8 bases fitting TRBD1. This CDR3 contains 18 residues. Germline-derived CDR1 and CDR2 are SGHAT and FQNNGV. J gave up 1 base and V 2 bases, and 7 bases lay outside the gene matches. DNA for the CDR3: TGTGCCAGCAGCTTAACGCAGGGGGCCTTTTCTGGGGCCAACGTCCTGACTTTC. Translation: CASSLTQGAFSGANVLTF.

The CDR3 coding sequence is TGCGCCAGCAGCCAAGATAACTCCGCGAATGAGCAGTTCTTC. Encoded protein: CASSQDNSANEQFF. V usage is TRBV4-3 and J usage is TRBJ2-1; no firm D call. From germline, CDR1 is LGHNA and CDR2 YSLEER. The CDR3 is 14 residues long. V was shortened by 0 bases and J by 7 bases, with 10 bases between the two germline ends.

The chain has TRBV2 and TRBJ1-1; the match to TRBD1 covers 7 bases. The junction had 4 bases not matched to a gene; V was cut back by 9 bases and J by 0 bases. The length of the CDR3 is 13 residues. The germline CDR1 and CDR2 sequences are SNHLY and FYNNEI. The CDR3 spells CASRQGLNTEAFF. In nucleotides, the CDR3 is TGTGCCAGTAGACAGGGATTGAACACTGAAGCTTTCTTT.